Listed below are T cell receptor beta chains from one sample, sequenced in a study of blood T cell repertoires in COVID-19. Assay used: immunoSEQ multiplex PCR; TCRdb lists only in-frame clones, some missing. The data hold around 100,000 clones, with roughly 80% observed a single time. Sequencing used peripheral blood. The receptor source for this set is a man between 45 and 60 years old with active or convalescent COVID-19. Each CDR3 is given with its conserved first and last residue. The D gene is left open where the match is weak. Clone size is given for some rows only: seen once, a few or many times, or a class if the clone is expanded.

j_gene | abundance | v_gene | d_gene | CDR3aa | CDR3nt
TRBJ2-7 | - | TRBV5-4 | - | CASSRNRDIGEQYF | TGTGCCAGCAGCAGAAACAGGGATATCGGCGAGCAGTACTTC
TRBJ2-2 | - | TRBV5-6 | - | CASSLVGSAGPGELFF | TGTGCCAGCAGCTTGGTGGGCAGTGCGGGACCCGGGGAGCTGTTTTTT
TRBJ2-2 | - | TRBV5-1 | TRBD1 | CASSSMGQGAGAGELFF | TGCGCCAGCAGCTCGATGGGACAGGGGGCTGGGGCCGGGGAGCTGTTTTTT
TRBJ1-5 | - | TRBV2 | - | CASSGGRTVTYQPQHF | TGTGCCAGCAGCGGTGGTAGGACAGTCACTTATCAGCCCCAGCATTTT
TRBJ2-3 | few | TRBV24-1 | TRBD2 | CATSEYGLAGGPIPDTQYF | TGTGCCACCAGTGAGTACGGACTAGCGGGAGGGCCGATCCCAGATACGCAGTATTTT
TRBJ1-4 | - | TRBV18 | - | CASSPPGLGNEKLFF | TGTGCCAGCTCACCACCGGGGCTTGGGAATGAAAAACTGTTTTTT
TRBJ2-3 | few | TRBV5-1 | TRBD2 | CASSDEGLAGEKQYF | TGCGCCAGCAGTGACGAGGGGTTAGCGGGAGAAAAGCAGTATTTT
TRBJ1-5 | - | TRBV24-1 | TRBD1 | CATSAQGAGDQPQHF | TGTGCCACCAGCGCTCAGGGGGCCGGAGATCAGCCCCAGCATTTT
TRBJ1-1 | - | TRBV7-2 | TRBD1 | CASSLGTGVTEAFF | TGTGCCAGCAGCCTGGGCACAGGGGTCACTGAAGCTTTCTTT
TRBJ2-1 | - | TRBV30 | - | CAWSSDKSYNEQFF | TGTGCCTGGAGTTCTGACAAGTCCTACAATGAGCAGTTCTTC
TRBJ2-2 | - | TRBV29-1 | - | CSVESGARRTGELFF | TGCAGCGTTGAGTCAGGGGCAAGGAGAACCGGGGAGCTGTTTTTT
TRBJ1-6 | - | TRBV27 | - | CASSLDPRTLGAYNSPLHF | TGTGCCAGCAGCCTCGACCCGAGAACTCTAGGGGCCTATAATTCACCCCTCCACTTT
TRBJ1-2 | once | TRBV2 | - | CASSESAGALSYTF | TGTGCCAGCAGTGAATCCGCAGGGGCCCTGAGCTACACCTTC
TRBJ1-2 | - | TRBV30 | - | CAWSPTAASSYTF | TGTGCCTGGAGTCCCACGGCGGCATCCAGCTACACCTTC
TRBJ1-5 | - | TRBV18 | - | CASSLSRSNQPQHF | TGTGCCAGCTCGCTAAGCAGGAGCAATCAGCCCCAGCATTTT
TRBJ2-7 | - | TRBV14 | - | CASSQGRAEQYF | TGTGCCAGCAGCCAAGGGAGGGCAGAGCAGTACTTC
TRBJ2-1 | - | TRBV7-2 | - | CASSLEAPGTYYNEQFF | TGTGCCAGCAGCCTAGAGGCCCCGGGAACCTACTACAATGAGCAGTTCTTC
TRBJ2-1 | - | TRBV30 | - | CAWMGSGLAEQFF | TGTGCCTGGATGGGGAGTGGGCTAGCTGAGCAGTTCTTC
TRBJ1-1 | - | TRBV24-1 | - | CATVSGTAEAFF | TGTGCCACCGTGAGCGGTACCGCTGAAGCTTTCTTT
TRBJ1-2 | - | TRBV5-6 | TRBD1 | CASSVRDSLEGVNGYTF | TGTGCCAGCAGCGTGCGGGACAGCCTCGAGGGGGTTAATGGCTACACCTTC
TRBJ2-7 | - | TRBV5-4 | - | CASMARGGTLGHEQYF | TGTGCCAGCATGGCCCGGGGAGGTACTCTCGGACACGAGCAGTACTTC
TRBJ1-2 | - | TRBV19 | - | CASSISGVYGYTF | TGTGCCAGTAGTATATCCGGGGTCTATGGCTACACCTTC
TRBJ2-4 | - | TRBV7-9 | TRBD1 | CASSLRGQKNIQYF | TGTGCCAGCAGCTTAAGGGGACAGAAAAACATTCAGTACTTC
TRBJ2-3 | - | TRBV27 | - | CASSSSSTDTQYF | TGTGCCAGCAGTTCGTCTAGCACAGATACGCAGTATTTT
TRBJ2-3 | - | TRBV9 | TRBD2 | CASSVSGREPDTQYF | TGTGCCAGCAGCGTAAGCGGGCGGGAGCCAGATACGCAGTATTTT
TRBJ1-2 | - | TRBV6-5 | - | CASSYTRQGGGYTF | TGTGCCAGCAGTTACACCCGCCAGGGAGGTGGCTACACCTTC
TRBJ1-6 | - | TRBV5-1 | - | CASSLMGQPNSPLHF | TGCGCCAGCAGCTTGATGGGGCAGCCTAATTCACCCCTCCACTTT
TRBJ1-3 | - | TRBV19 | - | CASSTRVSSFGNTIYF | TGTGCCAGTAGTACCAGGGTATCTTCGTTCGGAAACACCATATATTTT
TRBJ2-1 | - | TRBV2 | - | CATSWSSDEQFF | TGTGCCACCTCCTGGAGTAGCGATGAGCAGTTCTTC
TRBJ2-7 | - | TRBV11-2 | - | CASSLGGGIYEQYF | TGTGCCAGCAGCTTAGGGGGCGGGATTTACGAGCAGTACTTC
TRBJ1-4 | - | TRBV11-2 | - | CASSLEWREKLFF | TGTGCCAGCAGCTTAGAATGGAGGGAAAAACTGTTTTTT
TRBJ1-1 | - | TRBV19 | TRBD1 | CASSPQGSTEAFF | TGTGCCAGTAGTCCACAGGGGAGCACTGAAGCTTTCTTT
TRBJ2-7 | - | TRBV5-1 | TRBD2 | CASSSTSGRFHEQYF | TGCGCCAGCAGCTCAACTAGCGGGAGGTTCCACGAGCAGTACTTC
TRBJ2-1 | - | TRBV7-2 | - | CASSWSSYNEQFF | TGTGCCAGCAGTTGGAGCTCCTACAATGAGCAGTTCTTC
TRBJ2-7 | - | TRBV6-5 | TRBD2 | CASRTSGTSGEQYF | TGTGCCAGCAGGACTAGCGGGACCTCGGGGGAGCAGTACTTC
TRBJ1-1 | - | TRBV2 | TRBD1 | CASSGETGVNTEAFF | TGTGCCAGCAGTGGGGAGACAGGGGTGAACACTGAAGCTTTCTTT
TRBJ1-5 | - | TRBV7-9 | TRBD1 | CASSSTGQDQPQHF | TGTGCCAGCAGCTCGACAGGGCAAGATCAGCCCCAGCATTTT
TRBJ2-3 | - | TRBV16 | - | CASSQSERSSTDTQYF | TGTGCCAGCAGCCAATCAGAGCGGTCCAGCACAGATACGCAGTATTTT
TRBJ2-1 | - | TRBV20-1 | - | CSARGWGDGEQFF | TGCAGTGCTCGTGGATGGGGGGACGGTGAGCAGTTCTTC
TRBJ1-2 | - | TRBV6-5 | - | CASTRGLDYGYTF | TGTGCCAGCACAAGGGGTCTTGACTATGGCTACACCTTC